The rows below give T cell receptor beta chains drawn from one sample of a study of blood T cells in healthy people across ages. Via MiXCR, TCRdb re-called the 5' RACE reads, giving one row per CDR3 protein. The table records 920,000 or so distinct CDR3 sequences, under 55% of them present only once. Material: blood. These receptors all come from an older woman in good health. Both conserved end residues are part of each CDR3. D genes are given only for firm matches. Clone size is not always given. Where it is, it says once, few, many or a class for expanded clones.

V gene: TRBV15
clone size: once
J gene: TRBJ2-3
D gene: TRBD2
CDR3 DNA: TGTGCCACCAGCATGAAGGGACTAGCGGGAGGGTCAGTTACGCAGTATTTT
CDR3 protein: CATSMKGLAGGSVTQYF

V gene: TRBV7-2
clone size: .
J gene: TRBJ2-5
D gene: TRBD2
CDR3 DNA: TGTGCCAGCACGTGGAGCGGGGGGGCTCAAGAGACCCAGTACTTC
CDR3 protein: CASTWSGGAQETQYF

V gene: TRBV20-1
clone size: few
J gene: TRBJ2-7
D gene: TRBD2
CDR3 DNA: TGCAGTGCTAGGCCTAGCGGGGGGAGCTACGAGCAGTACTTC
CDR3 protein: CSARPSGGSYEQYF

V gene: TRBV12-3/TRBV12-4
clone size: .
J gene: TRBJ1-2
D gene: .
CDR3 DNA: TGTGCCAGCAACCCGACGGTTACGGGCTATGGCTACACCTTC
CDR3 protein: CASNPTVTGYGYTF

V gene: TRBV20-1
clone size: .
J gene: TRBJ2-1
D gene: .
CDR3 DNA: TGCAGTGCTCCTACCCCCGGTCCGCCGGGTATATTGGAGCAGTTCTTC
CDR3 protein: CSAPTPGPPGILEQFF

V gene: TRBV7-3
clone size: many
J gene: TRBJ2-1
D gene: .
CDR3 DNA: TGTGCCAGCAGCATAAGCCTCAATGAGCAGTTCTTC
CDR3 protein: CASSISLNEQFF

V gene: TRBV15
clone size: .
J gene: TRBJ2-7
D gene: TRBD1
CDR3 DNA: TGTGCCACCAGCAGTGGACAGGGGACGCTCTACGAGCAGTACTTC
CDR3 protein: CATSSGQGTLYEQYF

V gene: TRBV29-1
clone size: many
J gene: TRBJ2-1
D gene: TRBD2
CDR3 DNA: TGCAGCGCTCTAGCGGGGACCCTCGATGAGCAGTTCTTC
CDR3 protein: CSALAGTLDEQFF

V gene: TRBV10-3
clone size: few
J gene: TRBJ1-2
D gene: .
CDR3 DNA: TGTGCCATCAGTGAACCCCCTCAATATGGCTACACCTTC
CDR3 protein: CAISEPPQYGYTF

V gene: TRBV9
clone size: few
J gene: TRBJ2-1
D gene: .
CDR3 DNA: TGTGCCAGCAGCGTCCGGCCAAGACATGAGCAGTTCTTC
CDR3 protein: CASSVRPRHEQFF

V gene: TRBV5-1
clone size: few
J gene: TRBJ2-7
D gene: .
CDR3 DNA: TGCGCCAGCAGCTTGGATAGCCATCTCCTGGGCGAGCAGTACTTC
CDR3 protein: CASSLDSHLLGEQYF

V gene: TRBV7-9
clone size: .
J gene: TRBJ2-7
D gene: TRBD1
CDR3 DNA: TGTGCCAGCAGCCTACAACCGACAGGGCCTATAACCTACGAGCAGTACTTC
CDR3 protein: CASSLQPTGPITYEQYF

V gene: TRBV5-1
clone size: .
J gene: TRBJ2-1
D gene: .
CDR3 DNA: TGCGCCAGCAGCGGGCCCTCCCCCTACAATGAGCAGTTCTTC
CDR3 protein: CASSGPSPYNEQFF

V gene: TRBV6-1
clone size: few
J gene: TRBJ2-5
D gene: .
CDR3 DNA: TGTGCCAGCATATTTTGGGGGCGAGAGACCCAGTACTTC
CDR3 protein: CASIFWGRETQYF

V gene: TRBV27
clone size: .
J gene: TRBJ2-4
D gene: .
CDR3 DNA: TGTGCCAGCACCCCAAGGTCGGGGGCGGACATTCAGTACTTC
CDR3 protein: CASTPRSGADIQYF

V gene: TRBV5-1
clone size: .
J gene: TRBJ1-2
D gene: .
CDR3 DNA: TGCGCCAGCAGCATCGAGACAGTCCCGAACTATGGCTACACCTTC
CDR3 protein: CASSIETVPNYGYTF

V gene: TRBV30
clone size: few
J gene: TRBJ2-7
D gene: TRBD1
CDR3 DNA: TGTGCCTGGAGTTCCTACAGGGGAGATTACGAGCAGTACTTC
CDR3 protein: CAWSSYRGDYEQYF

V gene: TRBV7-3
clone size: few
J gene: TRBJ2-3
D gene: .
CDR3 DNA: TGTGCCAGCAGCTTAGGAGGGGCGCTCGATACGCAGTATTTT
CDR3 protein: CASSLGGALDTQYF

V gene: TRBV5-6
clone size: .
J gene: TRBJ2-2
D gene: TRBD2
CDR3 DNA: TGTGCCAGCAGCTTGTTTGGACTAGCGGGAAGCACCGGGGAGCTGTTTTTT
CDR3 protein: CASSLFGLAGSTGELFF

V gene: TRBV27
clone size: few
J gene: TRBJ2-3
D gene: TRBD2
CDR3 DNA: TGTGCCAGCAAGGGACTAGCGGGAACAGATACGCAGTATTTT
CDR3 protein: CASKGLAGTDTQYF